A single sample gave rise to the 15 T cell receptor beta chains below, sequenced in a study of T cell changes during pregnancy in multiple sclerosis (dated by TCRdb to between 2018 and 2020). Library construction relied on the immunoSEQ multiplex PCR assay. Not all clones reach the TCRdb copy of this immuneACCESS table, which keeps in-frame sequences only. Checked studies attribute under half of the gap to unresolved V genes and leave the rest unexplained. The sample data list roughly 71,000 clones, and 90% to 95% of these were observed just once. The top ten clones comprise approximately 1.6% of the sample. Sequences were derived from peripheral blood, sampled in the first trimester of pregnancy. These receptors all come from a female donor in good health, enrolled as a control in a pregnancy study.

The chain couples TRBV27 to TRBJ2-2; perhaps TRBD2 as D (5 bases). The CDR3 extends over 15 amino acids. Germline values: CDR1 MNHEY, CDR2 SMNVEV (reference sequence). Deletions cut 6 bases from V and 5 bases from J, with 16 bases between. The CDR3 loop is CASRLPRVRTGELFF. The DNA of the CDR3 is TGTGCCAGCAGACTCCCGAGGGTTCGAACCGGGGAGCTGTTTTTT.

In its sample, this clone was seen once. The V gene is TRBV2, the J gene TRBJ1-2; 7 bases are a match to TRBD1. Germline loops: CDR1 SNHLY, CDR2 FYNNEI. With 9 bases clipped from V and 7 bases from J, the junction kept 8 bases outside the gene matches. This CDR3 is 12 amino acids long. The CDR3 here is CASRDSGGGYTF. The DNA for the CDR3 is TGTGCCAGTAGGGACAGCGGGGGTGGCTACACCTTC.

The V call is TRBV2, the J call TRBJ1-1; maybe TRBD1 (5 bases). Germline V gene sequence: CDR1 SNHLY, CDR2 FYNNEI. The CDR3 totals 16 residues. The V gene lost 0 bases and the J gene lost 4 bases, with 15 bases spanning the gap. In DNA form, the CDR3 reads TGTGCCAGCAGTGAAGCGGACTACCAGGGCGCCACTGAAGCTTTCTTT. This codes for CASSEADYQGATEAFF.

The V gene is TRBV21-1, the J gene TRBJ2-3; TRBD2, the table's D call, lacks a check against the DNA. TRBV21-1 is termed a pseudogene. This CDR3 contains 17 residues. In nucleotides, the CDR3 is TGTGCCAGCAGCAAAGATCCCATGCGCGGGAGAAGAGATACGCAGTATTTT. Translated, it gives CASSKDPMRGRRDTQYF.

The chain links TRBV28 to TRBJ1-1, with D possibly TRBD1 on 5 matching bases. Per the germline V gene, CDR1 is MDHEN and CDR2 is SYDVKM. The CDR3 has 13 amino acids. V lost 2 bases to trimming and J lost 5 bases, with 9 bases between them. The CDR3 DNA follows: TGTGCCAGCAGTTTAGACAGTTGGACTGAAGCTTTCTTT. This sequence encodes CASSLDSWTEAFF. Based on the CDR3 plus reference TRBV28 and TRBJ1-1, the full variable domain is DVKVTQSSRYLVKRTGEKVFLECVQDMDHENMFWYRQDPGLGLRLIYFSYDVKMKEKGDIPEGYSVSREKKERFSLILESASTNQTSMYLCASSLDSWTEAFFGQGTRLTVV.

The chain links TRBV5-1 to TRBJ2-2; D is possibly TRBD1 (6 bases). The ends were cut back, 4 bases at V and 2 bases at J, with 12 bases in the middle. The CDR3 consists of 15 residues. Germline loops: CDR1 SGHRS, CDR2 YFSETQ. This CDR3 reads CASSLYRENTGELFF. The CDR3 DNA sequence: TGCGCCAGCAGCCTCTACAGGGAAAACACCGGGGAGCTGTTTTTT.

The CDR3 protein is CASTTTGENTGELFF. CDR3 bases: TGTGCCAGCACCACAACAGGGGAGAACACCGGGGAGCTGTTTTTT. The gene calls are TRBV6-5 and TRBJ2-2; the match to TRBD1 covers 7 bases. The CDR3 consists of 15 residues. J was trimmed by 1 base and V by 7 bases; bases with no gene match: 6. Germline V lookup: CDR1 MNHEY, CDR2 SVGAGI.

V is TRBV5-1 and J is TRBJ2-1; TRBD2 matches at 7 bases. The CDR3 extends over 13 amino acids. Germline V gives CDR1 SGHRS, CDR2 YFSETQ. V dropped 7 bases and J dropped 8; count of bases not matched to a gene: 9. In DNA, the CDR3 is TGCGCCAGCGCAGAGCGGGAAGGCTATGAGCAGTTCTTC. This encodes CASAEREGYEQFF.

V gene TRBV5-8 combines with J gene TRBJ2-1; 7 bases align to TRBD1. Unmatched junction bases numbered 6, after V lost 0 bases and J lost 3 bases. The germline V gene has CDR1 SGHTS and CDR2 YDEGEE. The CDR3 runs 16 residues. For the CDR3, the DNA is TGTGCCAGCAGCTTGGCCGAGGGGGCCGACTACAATGAGCAGTTCTTC. It yields the protein CASSLAEGADYNEQFF.

This chain connects TRBV5-5 to TRBJ2-5; the D is unclear. Trimming cost V 4 bases and J 5 bases, with 9 bases left between them. Germline V lookup: CDR1 SGHKS, CDR2 YYEKEE (reference sequence). The CDR3 is 12 residues long. As DNA, the CDR3 is TGTGCCAGCAGCCTCACGAGCGAGACCCAGTACTTC. It specifies CASSLTSETQYF. The variable domain in full, with the rest retrieved from reference TRBV5-5 and TRBJ2-5, is DAGVTQSPTHLIKTRGQQVTLRCSPISGHKSVSWYQQVLGQGPQFIFQYYEKEERGRGNFPDRFSARQFPNYSSELNVNALLLGDSALYLCASSLTSETQYFGPGTRLLVL.

This chain links TRBV30 with TRBJ2-1; perhaps TRBD2 as D (6 bases). Germline-derived CDR1 and CDR2 are GTSNPN and SVGIG (reference sequence). V lost 3 bases to trimming and J lost 4 bases, with 13 bases between them. This CDR3 contains 14 residues. As DNA, the CDR3 is TGTGCCTGGAGGGGGTCCGGGAGTTACAATGAGCAGTTCTTC. Translated: CAWRGSGSYNEQFF.

This clone was found once. V gene TRBV5-4 combines with J gene TRBJ2-7; no clear D gene. This CDR3 comprises 16 residues. V was shortened by 4 bases and J by 2 bases, with 19 bases between the two germline ends. Germline loops: CDR1 SGHNT, CDR2 YYREEE (reference sequence). The CDR3 region is CASSLRSQRFPYEQYF. In DNA form, the CDR3 reads TGTGCCAGCAGCCTACGGAGTCAACGCTTCCCCTACGAGCAGTACTTC.

The gene calls are TRBV11-2 and TRBJ2-7; TRBD2 matches 11 bases. Germline V gives CDR1 SGHAT, CDR2 FQNNGV. CDR3 length: 16 amino acids. V was pared by 4 bases and J by 2 bases, with 7 bases of the junction left unmatched. In DNA form, the CDR3 reads TGTGCCAGCAGCTCAGATAGCGGGAGGGCCCCCTACGAGCAGTACTTC. Encoded protein: CASSSDSGRAPYEQYF.

The chain has TRBV11-2 and TRBJ1-3, with no clear D. V was pared by 6 bases and J by 1 base, with 7 bases between. Germline V gene data show CDR1 as SGHAT and CDR2 as FQNNGV. There are 13 residues in the CDR3. The CDR3 nucleotides read TGTGCCAGCAGTCGACTTTCTGGAAACACCATATATTTT. It codes for CASSRLSGNTIYF.

The chain employs TRBV18 and TRBJ2-1; 7 positions agree with TRBD1. This CDR3 contains 15 residues. CDR1 KGHSH and CDR2 LQKENI come from the germline V gene. Trimming cost V 3 bases and J 4 bases; bases outside gene matches: 6. CDR3 protein: CASSPQGQTYNEQFF. Here the CDR3 DNA reads TGTGCCAGCTCACCCCAGGGACAGACGTACAATGAGCAGTTCTTC.